This TCR beta chain was recorded in a study of monozygotic twins with inflammatory bowel disease. This CDR3 spans 15 amino acids. Total RNA input per TCR library was roughly 3,500 ng. Using eight separate reactions per sample, the authors generated cDNA. TCRalpha and TCRbeta cDNA went through nested PCRs of roughly 17 and 9 cycles, two in total. Reanalyzing the 5' RACE reads, TCRdb keeps one entry per CDR3 protein, without DNA. The sample totals a few hundred thousand distinct CDR3 sequences; its top ten clones hold 5.5% to 6.5%. This receptor was identified in a human donor with ulcerative colitis or Crohn's disease, or a healthy co-twin of an affected twin (not recorded which). The chain joins TRBV12-3 or TRBV12-4 to TRBJ2-6; TCRdb indicates TRBD1, and absent DNA this call remains unverified. What was sequenced was blood. CDR3 sequence reads: CASSRDRVGANVLTF.